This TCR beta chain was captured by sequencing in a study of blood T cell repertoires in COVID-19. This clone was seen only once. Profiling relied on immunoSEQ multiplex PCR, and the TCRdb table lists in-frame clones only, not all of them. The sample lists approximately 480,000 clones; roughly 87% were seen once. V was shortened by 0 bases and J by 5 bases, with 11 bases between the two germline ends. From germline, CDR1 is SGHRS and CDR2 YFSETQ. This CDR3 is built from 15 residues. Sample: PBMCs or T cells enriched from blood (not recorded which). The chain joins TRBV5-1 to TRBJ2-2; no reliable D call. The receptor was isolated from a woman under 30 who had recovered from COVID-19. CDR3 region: CASSLDNPRTGELFF. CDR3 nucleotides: TGCGCCAGCAGCTTGGACAACCCTAGGACCGGGGAGCTGTTTTTT.